These 6 T cell receptor beta chains were sequenced from one sample in a study of shared T cell receptors in the human thymus. TCRdb's table, derived via immunoSEQ multiplex PCR, lists solely in-frame clones and lacks some. The table shows hundreds of thousands of clones, with 70% to 90% occurring only once. These same records also appear under a second study, on human thymus T cells.

Specimen: thymocytes. Receptor source: a boy younger than two with a congenital heart defect.

The rearrangement uses TRBV2 and TRBJ1-2; maybe TRBD1 (6 bases). Trimming took off 8 bases at V and 6 bases at J, with 19 bases between the two ends. Germline loops: CDR1 SNHLY, CDR2 FYNNEI. This CDR3 has 14 amino acids. CDR3 bases: TGTGCCAGCTTAAGCGAGAGGGCAGGGGATGGCTACACCTTC. Encoded protein: CASLSERAGDGYTF.

The genes are TRBV6-5 and TRBJ1-2; D may be TRBD1 (6 bases). Trimming pared 5 bases from V and 7 bases from J, leaving 14 bases between. The CDR3 length is 13 residues. Germline V lookup: CDR1 MNHEY, CDR2 SVGAGI. The CDR3 nucleotides are TGTGCCAGCAGTGACTACTGGACAGTTGGCTACACCTTC. Its protein product is CASSDYWTVGYTF.

The chain recombines TRBV19 with TRBJ2-5; 16 bases map to TRBD2. Per germline, CDR1 LNHDA and CDR2 SQIVND (reference sequence). V gave up 3 bases and J gave up 2 bases; unmatched junction bases: 6. CDR3 length equals 18 residues. CDR3 coding DNA: TGTGCCAGTAGTATGGGGACTAGCGGGGGGGTAGGTCAAGAGACCCAGTACTTC. The encoded protein is CASSMGTSGGVGQETQYF.

CDR3 loop: CASSSVGESNQPQHF. CDR3 nucleotides: TGTGCCAGCAGTTCCGTAGGGGAAAGCAATCAGCCCCAGCATTTT. The chain combines TRBV27 with TRBJ1-5; D possibly corresponds to TRBD1 (5 bases). V was trimmed by 4 bases and J by 1 base, leaving 11 bases between them. CDR1 and CDR2 from the germline V gene are MNHEY and SMNVEV (reference sequence). The length of the CDR3 is 15 residues.

The rearrangement links TRBV7-9 to TRBJ2-4; no firm D call. Germline loops: CDR1 SEHNR, CDR2 FQNEAQ (reference sequence). V gave up 5 bases and J gave up 0 bases, with 14 bases separating them. CDR3 length equals 16 residues. CDR3 coding DNA: TGTGCCAGCAGCCCTGGGTCCGGGTTAGCCAAAAACATTCAGTACTTC. Protein product: CASSPGSGLAKNIQYF.

Only a few counts were recorded for this clone. The chain uses TRBV9 and TRBJ2-6, with a weak D call TRBD1 (6 bases). The CDR3 sequence is 18 residues long. Between the trimmed V and J ends, which lost 0 bases and 2 bases, there was a span of 15 bases. Germline V gene data show CDR1 as SGDLS and CDR2 as YYNGEE. This CDR3 is CASSVAVSAGAGANVLTF. The CDR3 DNA sequence: TGTGCCAGCAGCGTAGCGGTCTCGGCAGGGGCTGGGGCCAACGTCCTGACTTTC.